The following is a T cell receptor (beta chain) sequence with its context. Its antigen is not known. The sequenced template was cDNA made from the entire isolated RNA. The repertoire was sequenced with immunoSEQ multiplex PCR; TCRdb's copy has only in-frame clones and lacks some. The profile shows fewer than 650,000 clones, 15% to 18% of them singletons. This entry comes from a study of beta chain features in type 1 diabetes. About the research overall: The number of sorted cells examined across all samples was under 130,000,000. Study results and caveats: TCRB CDR3 length was moderately but significantly reduced in all four CD4+ subsets of Type 1 diabetes patients. These data did not resolve whether HLA type affects TCRB rearrangement.

The TCR sequence derives from a young man in good health. Sequencing was performed on naive CD4+ T cells from blood.

The CDR3 protein is CASSFSSGAKQYF. CDR3 coding DNA: TGTGCCAGCAGCTTCTCTAGCGGGGCCAAGCAGTACTTC. The chain has TRBV11-2 and TRBJ2-7, with 9 bases aligning to TRBD2. Germline CDR1 is SGHAT and CDR2 is FQNNGV. The CDR3 has 13 residues. Germline trimming cut 3 bases from V and 8 bases from J; bases unmatched to any gene: 5.